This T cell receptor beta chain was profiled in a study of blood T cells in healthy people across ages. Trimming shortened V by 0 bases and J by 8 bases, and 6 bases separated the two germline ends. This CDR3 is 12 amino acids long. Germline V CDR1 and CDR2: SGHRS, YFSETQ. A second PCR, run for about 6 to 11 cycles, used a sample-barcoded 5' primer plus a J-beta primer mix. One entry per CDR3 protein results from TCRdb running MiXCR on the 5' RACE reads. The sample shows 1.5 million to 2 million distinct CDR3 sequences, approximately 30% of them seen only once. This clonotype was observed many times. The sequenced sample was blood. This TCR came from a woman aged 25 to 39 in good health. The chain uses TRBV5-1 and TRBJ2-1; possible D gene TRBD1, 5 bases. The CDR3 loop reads CASSLEGYEQFF. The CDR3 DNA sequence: TGCGCCAGCAGCTTGGAGGGGTATGAGCAGTTCTTC.